This T cell receptor (beta chain) stems from a study of blood T cell repertoires in COVID-19. Study background: T cells, B-cell-depleted T cells, or PBMCs provided the cDNA or gDNA that served as material.

Seattle cases were enrolled at active infection and followed longitudinally. This clone was seen only a few times. CDR1 is LNHDA, CDR2 SQIVND, per germline (reference sequence). The CDR3 runs to 13 residues. V was pared by 6 bases and J by 6 bases, with 13 bases between. In the source study's methods: Researchers report that nucleated cell counts were estimated from reference gene primer amplification. Sequenced by immunoSEQ multiplex PCR; TCRdb stores in-frame clones only, minus some. V, J and clone size are taken as reported in that table, and D and trimming were inferred from the DNA itself. The table lists 60,000 to 90,000 clones, 80% to 90% of them singletons.

Sample: peripheral blood. V usage is TRBV19 and J usage is TRBJ2-3; maybe TRBD2 (6 bases). The sequence was collected from a man aged 60-69 years with COVID-19, enrolled during active disease. The CDR3 is CASSLDYSDTQYF. The CDR3 DNA follows: TGTGCCAGTAGCCTGGACTACTCGGATACGCAGTATTTT.